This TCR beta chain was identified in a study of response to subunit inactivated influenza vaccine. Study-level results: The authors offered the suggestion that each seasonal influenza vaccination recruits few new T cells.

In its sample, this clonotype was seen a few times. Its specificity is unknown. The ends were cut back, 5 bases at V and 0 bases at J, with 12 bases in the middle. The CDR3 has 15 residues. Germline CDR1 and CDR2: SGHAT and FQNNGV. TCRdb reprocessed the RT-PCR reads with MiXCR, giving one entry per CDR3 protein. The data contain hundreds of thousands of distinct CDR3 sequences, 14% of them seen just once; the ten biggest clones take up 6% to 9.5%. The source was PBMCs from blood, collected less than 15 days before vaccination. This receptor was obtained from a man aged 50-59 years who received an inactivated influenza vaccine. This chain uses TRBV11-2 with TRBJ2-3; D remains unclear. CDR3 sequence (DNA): TGTGCCAGCAGCCAGACGGAGAGTAGCACAGATACGCAGTATTTT. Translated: CASSQTESSTDTQYF.